This passage covers 18 T cell receptor beta chains from one sample sequenced in a study of OX40 agonist ivuxolimab in advanced cancers. The table came from immunoSEQ multiplex PCR; TCRdb's copy has only in-frame clones and leaves some out. The table has about 62,000 clones, roughly nine tenths seen once. The sequencing here drew on CD4+ or CD8+ T cells sorted from blood, taken in a trial of the OX40 agonist ivuxolimab. All receptors derive from an adult with an advanced solid tumor such as melanoma, head and neck, liver or kidney cancer.

The genes are TRBV18 and TRBJ2-1; the D is unclear. The V and J ends lost 5 bases and 0 bases respectively, with 17 bases between them. The CDR3 is 17 residues long. CDR1 is KGHSH and CDR2 is LQKENI in the germline V gene. CDR3 region: CASSVVGNSRSYNEQFF. The CDR3 DNA reads as TGTGCCAGCTCAGTAGTAGGGAACTCTCGCTCCTACAATGAGCAGTTCTTC. The variable domain in full, completed from reference TRBV18 and TRBJ2-1, reads NAGVMQNPRHLVRRRGQEARLRCSPMKGHSHVYWYRQLPEEGLKFMVYLQKENIIDESGMPKERFSAEFPKEGPSILRIQQVVRGDSAAYFCASSVVGNSRSYNEQFFGPGTRLTVL.

The chain combines TRBV20-1 with TRBJ2-1, with a possible D match to TRBD1 (6 bases). CDR1 is DFQATT and CDR2 is SNEGSKA in the germline V gene (reference sequence). V was pared by 5 bases and J by 7 bases, with 9 bases between. CDR3 length: 11 amino acids. CDR3 nucleotides: TGCAGTGCTTTAGGACAGAATGAGCAGTTCTTC. Its protein is CSALGQNEQFF.

J is TRBJ2-7 and V is TRBV5-1; 7 bases fit TRBD1. V dropped 3 bases and J dropped 2; count of bases not matched to a gene: 5. CDR1 and CDR2 (germline): SGHRS, YFSETQ. This CDR3 region has 14 residues. CDR3 loop: CASSSATGPYEQYF. For the CDR3, the DNA is TGCGCCAGCAGCTCTGCGACAGGGCCCTACGAGCAGTACTTC. Full variable domain (missing parts from reference TRBV5-1 and TRBJ2-7): KAGVTQTPRYLIKTRGQQVTLSCSPISGHRSVSWYQQTPGQGLQFLFEYFSETQRNKGNFPGRFSGRQFSNSRSEMNVSTLELGDSALYLCASSSATGPYEQYFGPGTRLTVT.

This clone was detected only once. The chain has TRBV7-9 and TRBJ1-1, with D possibly TRBD1 on 5 matching bases. Looked up from germline, CDR1 is SEHNR and CDR2 is FQNEAQ (reference sequence). V dropped 1 base and J dropped 12 bases, with 15 bases sitting between them. The CDR3 is made up of 13 amino acids. The CDR3, as DNA: TGTGCCAGCAGCTTAGAAGGGGCAGGCCGAACTTTCTTT. Amino acids: CASSLEGAGRTFF.

This chain joins TRBV7-3 and TRBJ2-3; weak D call: TRBD2 (5 bases). The CDR3 sequence is 15 residues long. Germline V CDR1 and CDR2: SGHTA, FQGTGA. V lost 5 bases to trimming and J lost 0 bases, with 12 bases between them. Here the CDR3 reads CASSRGSRSTDTQYF. The CDR3 nucleotides are TGTGCCAGCAGCCGTGGGAGTAGGAGCACAGATACGCAGTATTTT.

In this sample, this clone turned up once. This sequence joins TRBV5-6 and TRBJ1-2; TRBD1 aligns across 8 bases. Trimming removed 2 bases from V and 3 bases from J; junction bases left unmatched: 3. CDR1 is SGHDT, CDR2 YYEEEE, per germline. The CDR3 contains 14 residues. As DNA, the CDR3 is TGTGCCAGCAGCTTTGGGACAGGATACTATGGCTACACCTTC. This codes for CASSFGTGYYGYTF.

This sequence joins TRBV18 and TRBJ2-1, with TRBD1 matching over 9 bases. Germline lookup yields CDR1 KGHSH and CDR2 LQKENI. This CDR3 is 16 amino acids long. J was trimmed by 10 bases and V by 0 bases; bases with no gene match: 10. The CDR3 is CASSPPSGQGSQEQFF. CDR3 sequence (DNA): TGTGCCAGCTCACCACCCTCGGGACAGGGTTCGCAGGAGCAGTTCTTC.

The V gene is TRBV2, the J gene TRBJ2-5; D is unclear. Trimming took 0 bases from V and 5 from J, leaving 10 bases between them. The CDR3 runs 14 residues. Per germline, CDR1 SNHLY and CDR2 FYNNEI. The chain's CDR3 is CASSEAGSEETQYF. In nucleotides, the CDR3 is TGTGCCAGCAGTGAAGCGGGGTCGGAGGAGACCCAGTACTTC.

The CDR3 protein is CASSTRDRVGYGYTF. As DNA, the CDR3 is TGTGCCAGTAGTACCCGGGACAGGGTAGGCTATGGCTACACCTTC. The V and J genes are TRBV19 and TRBJ1-2, with 9 bases identical to TRBD1. The CDR3 sequence is 15 residues long. V lost 4 bases, J lost 4 bases, and 7 bases stayed unmatched. The germline V gene has CDR1 LNHDA and CDR2 SQIVND (reference sequence). The full variable domain, completed using reference TRBV19 and TRBJ1-2, is DGGITQSPKYLFRKEGQNVTLSCEQNLNHDAMYWYRQDPGQGLRLIYYSQIVNDFQKGDIAEGYSVSREKKESFPLTVTSAQKNPTAFYLCASSTRDRVGYGYTFGSGTRLTVV.

The gene calls are TRBV7-3 and TRBJ2-5; 9 nucleotides align to TRBD1. From germline, CDR1 is SGHTA and CDR2 FQGTGA. This CDR3 comprises 15 residues. The J segment lost 4 bases and the V segment lost 5 bases, leaving 8 bases of the junction unmatched. The CDR3 loop is CASSPTGGESETQYF. CDR3 sequence (DNA): TGTGCCAGCAGCCCCACAGGGGGCGAATCAGAGACCCAGTACTTC.

The V call is TRBV7-6, the J call TRBJ2-1; D is possibly TRBD1 or TRBD2 (5 bases each). V was pared by 3 bases and J by 0 bases, with 12 bases between. Germline CDR1 reads SGHVS; CDR2 reads FNYEAQ. This CDR3 spans 16 amino acids. The CDR3 region has the DNA TGTGCCAGCAGCTTGGGGACGGCCGGCTCCTACAATGAGCAGTTCTTC. Translating it yields CASSLGTAGSYNEQFF. Variable domain in full (rest from reference TRBV7-6 and TRBJ2-1): GAGVSQSPRYKVTKRGQDVALRCDPISGHVSLYWYRQALGQGPEFLTYFNYEAQQDKSGLPNDRFSAERPEGSISTLTIQRTEQRDSAMYRCASSLGTAGSYNEQFFGPGTRLTVL.

J is TRBJ2-7 and V is TRBV5-1; TRBD2 matches at 8 bases. J gave up 5 bases and V 0 bases, and 7 bases lay outside the gene matches. There are 15 residues in the CDR3. The V gene's germline CDR1 is SGHRS and CDR2 YFSETQ. The CDR3, as DNA: TGCGCCAGCAGCTTGGAAACGGGGGGGCCTGACGAGCAGTACTTC. This translates into CASSLETGGPDEQYF.

The rearrangement uses TRBV5-1 and TRBJ2-5; D possibly corresponds to TRBD2 (6 bases). The V gene's germline CDR1 is SGHRS and CDR2 YFSETQ. V was cut by 1 base and J by 1 base, with 8 bases left in between. The CDR3 is 14 residues long. CDR3 nucleotide sequence: TGCGCCAGCAGCTTGACCGGGGGCCAAGAGACCCAGTACTTC. Its translation: CASSLTGGQETQYF.

The chain recombines TRBV6-6 with TRBJ1-4; TRBD1 aligns across 7 bases. After removal of 6 bases from V and 4 bases from J, the junction contained 8 bases not matched to a gene. This CDR3 is 15 amino acids long. Germline CDR1 and CDR2: MNHNY and SVGAGI (reference sequence). As DNA, the CDR3 is TGTGCCAGCAGAATAGGACAGGCGATTAATGAAAAACTGTTTTTT. It is translated as CASRIGQAINEKLFF.

A few counts support this clone. CDR3 DNA: TGTGCCAGCAGCCTAGACGGACAGGGCAATCAGCCCCAGCATTTT. As protein: CASSLDGQGNQPQHF. The V gene is TRBV7-9, the J gene TRBJ1-5; 7 bases map to TRBD1. Germline V gene data show CDR1 as SEHNR and CDR2 as FQNEAQ (reference sequence). J was trimmed by 2 bases and V by 5 bases; bases with no gene match: 6. The CDR3 is made up of 15 amino acids.

V gene TRBV7-2 combines with J gene TRBJ1-3; D is ambiguous. This CDR3 has 14 residues. V was clipped by 0 bases and J by 4 bases, with 7 bases between them. Per the germline V gene, CDR1 is SGHTA and CDR2 is FQGNSA. The CDR3 nucleotides are TGTGCCAGCAGCTTAGCGGCGGCCGGAAACACCATATATTTT. Residues: CASSLAAAGNTIYF.

The genes are TRBV19 and TRBJ1-3; D uncertain. Germline CDR1 and CDR2: LNHDA and SQIVND (reference sequence). V was pared by 1 base and J by 3 bases, with 13 bases between. The CDR3 contains 16 residues. The CDR3 DNA follows: TGTGCCAGTAGTATAGGGTCGGCCGCCGGTGGAAACACCATATATTTT. Translated: CASSIGSAAGGNTIYF.

This chain joins TRBV7-9 and TRBJ2-7; tentatively, D is TRBD2 (5 bases). The CDR3 length is 13 residues. V shed 3 bases and J shed 6 bases, with 12 bases lying between them. The germline CDR1 and CDR2 sequences are SEHNR and FQNEAQ (reference sequence). The CDR3 DNA reads TGTGCCAGCAGCTTTGCCGGGGTTGCCGAGCAGTACTTC. Translating gives CASSFAGVAEQYF.